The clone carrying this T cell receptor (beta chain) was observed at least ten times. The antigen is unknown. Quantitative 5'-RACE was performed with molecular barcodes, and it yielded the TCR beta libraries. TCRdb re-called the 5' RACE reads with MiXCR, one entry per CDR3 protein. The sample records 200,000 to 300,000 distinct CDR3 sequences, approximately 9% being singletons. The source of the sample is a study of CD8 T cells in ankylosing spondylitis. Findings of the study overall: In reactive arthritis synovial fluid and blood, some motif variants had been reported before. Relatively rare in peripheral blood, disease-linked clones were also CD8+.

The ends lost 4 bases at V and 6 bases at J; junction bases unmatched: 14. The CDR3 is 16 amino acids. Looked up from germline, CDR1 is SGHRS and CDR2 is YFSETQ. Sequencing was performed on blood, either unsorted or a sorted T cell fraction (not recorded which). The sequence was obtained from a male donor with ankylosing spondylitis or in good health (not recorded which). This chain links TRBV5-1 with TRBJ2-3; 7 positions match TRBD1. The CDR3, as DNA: TGCGCCAGCAGCAGGATGACTGGACAGACAGGGGATACGCAGTATTTT. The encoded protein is CASSRMTGQTGDTQYF.